The 8 T cell receptor beta chains below all came from one sample that was sequenced in a study of OX40 agonist ivuxolimab in advanced cancers. The data were produced by immunoSEQ multiplex PCR, yet TCRdb's version contains in-frame clones alone and is incomplete. This sample yields around 83,000 clones, of which roughly 89% are seen a single time; roughly 1.6% belongs to the top ten. Here the sequenced sample was CD4+ or CD8+ T cells sorted from blood, taken in a trial of the OX40 agonist ivuxolimab. The source of these receptors is an adult with an advanced solid tumor such as melanoma, head and neck, liver or kidney cancer.

This CDR3 is CASSFERLTDTQYF. The CDR3 nucleotides are TGTGCCAGCAGCTTCGAGCGGTTGACAGATACGCAGTATTTT. The rearrangement links TRBV5-8 to TRBJ2-3; a possible D gene is TRBD2 (5 bases). Per germline, CDR1 SGHTS and CDR2 YDEGEE. There are 14 residues in the CDR3. The V gene lost 2 bases and the J gene lost 3 bases, with 10 bases spanning the gap.

This clone was recorded once. The CDR3 protein is CASSLGRGLAVYEQYF. As DNA, the CDR3 is TGCGCCAGCAGCTTGGGTCGAGGACTGGCAGTCTACGAGCAGTACTTC. The V call is TRBV5-1, the J call TRBJ2-7; TRBD2 might be the D (5 bases). The CDR3 extends over 16 amino acids. Germline CDR1 is SGHRS and CDR2 is YFSETQ. V was cut by 0 bases and J by 3 bases, with 16 bases left in between.

V is TRBV5-1 and J is TRBJ2-3; 10 bases map to TRBD2. The V gene end was trimmed by 4 bases and the J gene end by 6 bases; junction bases not matched to a gene: 17. The CDR3 contains 18 residues. The V gene's germline CDR1 is SGHRS and CDR2 YFSETQ. The DNA for the CDR3 is TGCGCCAGCAGCCCCGAAGGAGCGGGAGGGCCATATGGTGATACGCAGTATTTT. This gives the protein CASSPEGAGGPYGDTQYF.

The sample holds one count of this clone. The rearrangement links TRBV19 to TRBJ2-1, with TRBD2 as a possible D gene (5 bases). The CDR3 sequence is 13 residues long. The germline CDR1 and CDR2 sequences are LNHDA and SQIVND (reference sequence). Trimming pared 7 bases from V and 4 bases from J, leaving 11 bases between. In DNA, the CDR3 is TGTGCCAGTACCCGGACGGGGTACAATGAGCAGTTCTTC. It encodes CASTRTGYNEQFF.

The CDR3 region is CSIRTGYGETQYF. The CDR3 bases are TGCAGCATCCGGACAGGGTATGGGGAGACCCAGTACTTC. The chain carries TRBV29-1 and TRBJ2-5; 8 bases align to TRBD1. Germline CDR1 is SQVTM and CDR2 is ANQGSEA. The CDR3 is made up of 13 amino acids. With 8 bases clipped from V and 5 bases from J, the junction kept 10 bases outside the gene matches. Filled out from reference TRBV29-1 and TRBJ2-5, the complete variable domain reads SAVISQKPSRDICQRGTSLTIQCQVDSQVTMMFWYRQQPGQSLTLIATANQGSEATYESGFVIDKFPISRPNLTFSTLTVSNMSPEDSSIYLCSIRTGYGETQYFGPGTRLLVL.

The chain uses TRBV10-3 and TRBJ1-1; D remains unclear. Between the trimmed V and J ends, which lost 2 bases and 10 bases, there was a span of 8 bases. The germline CDR1 and CDR2 sequences are ENHRY and SYGVKD. This CDR3 contains 11 residues. The CDR3, as DNA: TGTGCCATCAGTGAGGGGGTGGGAGCTTTCTTT. It codes for CAISEGVGAFF.

The rearrangement uses TRBV2 and TRBJ1-1, with D unclear. This CDR3 has 12 residues. The V end lost 5 bases, the J end lost 5 bases, and 9 bases lay between the germline ends. The germline V gene has CDR1 SNHLY and CDR2 FYNNEI. CDR3 region: CASSPSRTEAFF. DNA of the CDR3: TGTGCCAGCAGTCCCTCGAGAACTGAAGCTTTCTTT.

The chain employs TRBV6-1 and TRBJ1-5; tentative D call: TRBD1 (6 bases). Germline CDR1 is MNHNS and CDR2 is SASEGT. The CDR3 has 13 residues. Deletions cut 2 bases from V and 4 bases from J, with 6 bases between. The CDR3: CASSETGNQPQHF. The CDR3 bases are TGTGCCAGCAGTGAAACAGGGAATCAGCCCCAGCATTTT.